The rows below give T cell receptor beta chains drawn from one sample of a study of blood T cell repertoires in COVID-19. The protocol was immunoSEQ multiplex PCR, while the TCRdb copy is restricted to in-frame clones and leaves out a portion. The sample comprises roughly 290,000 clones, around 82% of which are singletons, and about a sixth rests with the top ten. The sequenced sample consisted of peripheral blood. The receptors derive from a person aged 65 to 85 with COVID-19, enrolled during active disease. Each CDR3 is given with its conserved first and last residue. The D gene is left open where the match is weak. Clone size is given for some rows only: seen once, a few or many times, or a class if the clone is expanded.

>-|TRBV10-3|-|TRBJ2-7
CAISESVLSYEQYF
TGTGCCATCAGTGAGTCCGTATTGTCCTACGAGCAGTACTTC
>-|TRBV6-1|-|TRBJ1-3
CASSDWGRSGNTIYF
TGTGCCAGCAGTGATTGGGGCCGGTCTGGAAACACCATATATTTT
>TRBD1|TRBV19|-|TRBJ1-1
CASHNTGGYTEAFF
TGTGCCAGTCATAACACAGGGGGATACACTGAAGCTTTCTTT
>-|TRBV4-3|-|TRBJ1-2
CASSLRVGGDYGYTF
TGCGCCAGCAGCCTAAGAGTAGGGGGAGACTATGGCTACACCTTC
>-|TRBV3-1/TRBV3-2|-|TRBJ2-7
CASPEGVAGPSYEQYF
TGTGCCAGCCCCGAGGGGGTCGCAGGCCCTTCCTACGAGCAGTACTTC
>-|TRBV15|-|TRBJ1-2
CATSRDGGDYGYTF
TGTGCCACCAGCAGGGACGGAGGAGACTATGGCTACACCTTC
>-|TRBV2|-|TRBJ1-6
CASMTPDAGPLHF
TGTGCCAGCATGACCCCGGACGCGGGGCCCCTCCACTTT
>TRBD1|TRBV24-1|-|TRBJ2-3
CATSGKQGAADTQYF
TGTGCCACCAGTGGGAAGCAGGGGGCGGCAGATACGCAGTATTTT
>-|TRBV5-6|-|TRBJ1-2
CASRKGQGNYGYTF
TGTGCCAGCAGAAAGGGCCAGGGTAACTATGGCTACACCTTC
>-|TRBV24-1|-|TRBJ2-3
CATSDSGQGEADTQYF
TGTGCCACCAGTGATAGCGGGCAGGGGGAAGCAGATACGCAGTATTTT
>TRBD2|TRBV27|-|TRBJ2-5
CASSLGGGIWETQYF
TGTGCCAGCAGTTTAGGGGGGGGAATCTGGGAGACCCAGTACTTC
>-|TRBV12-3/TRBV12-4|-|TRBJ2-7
CASSATYEQYF
TGTGCCAGCAGTGCGACCTACGAGCAGTACTTC
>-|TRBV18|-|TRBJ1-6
CASSLGYTYNSPLHF
TGTGCCAGCTCACTCGGGTATACTTATAATTCACCCCTCCACTTT
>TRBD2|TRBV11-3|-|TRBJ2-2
CASSLWTSGGMNTGELFF
TGTGCCAGCAGCTTATGGACTAGCGGGGGAATGAACACCGGGGAGCTGTTTTTT
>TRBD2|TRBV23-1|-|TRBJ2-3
CASSQRLLAGGIGDTDTQYF
TGCGCCAGCAGTCAACGGCTCCTAGCGGGAGGCATCGGGGACACAGATACGCAGTATTTT
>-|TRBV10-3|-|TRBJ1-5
CAISVDPNQPQHF
TGTGCCATCAGTGTAGATCCGAATCAGCCCCAGCATTTT
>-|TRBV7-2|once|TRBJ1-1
CASSNHRGGTFAMNTEAFF
TGTGCCAGCAGCAACCACCGTGGCGGAACCTTTGCCATGAACACTGAAGCTTTCTTT
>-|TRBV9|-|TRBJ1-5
CASSVEGGVGQPQHF
TGTGCCAGCAGCGTAGAGGGAGGGGTCGGACAGCCCCAGCATTTT
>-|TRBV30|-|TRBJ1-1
CAWGGEAGRTEAFF
TGTGCCTGGGGGGGTGAGGCAGGGCGGACTGAAGCTTTCTTT
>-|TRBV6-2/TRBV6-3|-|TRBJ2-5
CASSYDGTNQETQYF
TGTGCCAGCAGTTACGATGGGACAAACCAAGAGACCCAGTACTTC
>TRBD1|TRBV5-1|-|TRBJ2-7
CASSLQGIHEQYF
TGCGCCAGCAGCTTACAGGGGATCCACGAGCAGTACTTC
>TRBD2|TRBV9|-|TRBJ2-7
CASSPDGTSDEQYF
TGTGCCAGCAGCCCTGACGGGACTAGCGACGAGCAGTACTTC
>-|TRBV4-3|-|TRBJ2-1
CASSQDSRSWAGNNEQFF
TGCGCCAGCAGCCAAGATAGCCGGTCATGGGCGGGGAACAATGAGCAGTTCTTC